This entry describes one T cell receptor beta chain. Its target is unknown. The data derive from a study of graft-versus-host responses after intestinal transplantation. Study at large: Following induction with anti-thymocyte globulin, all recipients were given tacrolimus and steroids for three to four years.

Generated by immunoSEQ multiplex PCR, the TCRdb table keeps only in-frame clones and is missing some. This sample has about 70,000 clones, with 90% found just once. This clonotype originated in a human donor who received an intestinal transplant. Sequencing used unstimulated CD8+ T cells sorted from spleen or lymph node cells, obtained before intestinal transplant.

Here the CDR3 reads CASSLSIPYEQYF. Here the CDR3 DNA reads TGTGCCAGCAGTTTATCTATCCCCTACGAGCAGTACTTC. V and J are TRBV27 and TRBJ2-7; D gene ambiguous. The V gene's germline CDR1 is MNHEY and CDR2 SMNVEV (reference sequence). The CDR3 contains 13 residues. Between the trimmed V and J ends, which lost 0 bases and 2 bases, there was a span of 5 bases.